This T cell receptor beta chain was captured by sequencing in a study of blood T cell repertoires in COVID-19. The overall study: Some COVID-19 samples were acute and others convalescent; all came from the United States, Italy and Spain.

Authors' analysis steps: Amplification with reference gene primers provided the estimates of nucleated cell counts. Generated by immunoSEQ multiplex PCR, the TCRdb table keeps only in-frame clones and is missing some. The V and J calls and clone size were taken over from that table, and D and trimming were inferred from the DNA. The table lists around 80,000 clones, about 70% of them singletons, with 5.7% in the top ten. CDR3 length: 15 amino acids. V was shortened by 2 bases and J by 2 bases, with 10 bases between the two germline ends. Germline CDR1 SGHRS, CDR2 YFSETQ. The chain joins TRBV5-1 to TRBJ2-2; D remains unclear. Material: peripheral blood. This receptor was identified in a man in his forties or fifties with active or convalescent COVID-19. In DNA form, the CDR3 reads TGCGCCAGCAGCTTCGCAGGCTTAAACACCGGGGAGCTGTTTTTT. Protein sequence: CASSFAGLNTGELFF.